This T cell receptor (beta chain) was observed in a study of Graves' ophthalmopathy and Graves' hyperthyroidism. V shed 6 bases and J shed 7 bases, with 9 bases lying between them. The CDR3 extends over 12 amino acids. Germline lookup yields CDR1 MNHEY and CDR2 SVGAGI. The study amplified TCR beta CDR3 regions using RNA transcripts. An initial RT-PCR round employing HTBI primers preceded a second-round multiplex PCR. Using its own MiXCR run on the multiplex PCR reads, TCRdb lists one record per CDR3 protein. Of 1 million to 1.3 million distinct CDR3 sequences detected, about 35% appear once; the ten largest clones hold around 10%.

This TCR came from an adult man with Graves' hyperthyroidism. This chain links TRBV6-5 with TRBJ2-2; D is undetermined. The specimen sequenced was peripheral blood or thyroid tissue (not recorded which). CDR3 bases: TGTGCCAGCAGAGACCGAGGCGGGGAGCTGTTTTTT. Translating it yields CASRDRGGELFF.